The T cell receptor beta chain described here comes from a study of blood T cell repertoires in COVID-19. The wider study: Samples representing acute and convalescent COVID-19 were sourced from the United States, Italy and Spain. Sample material is recorded as cDNA or gDNA derived from T cells, B-cell-depleted T cells, or PBMCs.

Per germline, CDR1 SGHVS and CDR2 FNYEAQ. V was pared by 1 base and J by 0 bases, with 11 bases of the junction left unmatched. This CDR3 has 20 residues. Original handling: Reference gene primer amplification yielded estimated nucleated cell counts. Libraries were prepared by immunoSEQ multiplex PCR; TCRdb keeps only in-frame clonotypes and omits some of them. V and J calls and clone size follow that table, whereas D and trimming were derived from the DNA. Here the sample spans more than 110,000 clones, 82% being singletons. This clone occurred once. The receptor was derived from a woman over 75 with acute or convalescent COVID-19. Sequenced input: peripheral blood. The V gene is TRBV7-6, the J gene TRBJ2-1; 11 bases are a match to TRBD2. The CDR3, as DNA: TGTGCCAGCAGCTTAGGGCCGGGACTAGCGGTGCTAAGCTCCTACAATGAGCAGTTCTTC. Encoded protein: CASSLGPGLAVLSSYNEQFF.